This is a list of T cell receptor beta chains from one sample in a study of OX40 agonist ivuxolimab in advanced cancers. The assay was immunoSEQ multiplex PCR, and TCRdb's table has in-frame clones only and misses some. The table records about 100,000 clones, 70% to 90% of them present only once. The input for sequencing was CD4+ or CD8+ T cells sorted from blood, taken in a trial of the OX40 agonist ivuxolimab. The receptors here all came from an adult with an advanced solid tumor such as melanoma, head and neck, liver or kidney cancer. Each CDR3 is given with its conserved first and last residue. The order of the fields is CDR3 protein, CDR3 DNA, clone size, D gene, J gene, V gene. D genes are given only for firm matches. Clone sizes are given selectively: once, few, many, or a class where the clone is expanded.

CDR3: CASSISGGDEQFF
DNA: TGTGCCAGCAGCATATCAGGGGGCGATGAGCAGTTCTTC
size: NA
D: TRBD1
J: TRBJ2-1
V: TRBV7-3

CDR3: CASSTGEGNTIYF
DNA: TGCGCCAGCAGTACAGGCGAAGGAAACACCATATATTTT
size: NA
D: NA
J: TRBJ1-3
V: TRBV10-2

CDR3: CASSDGLRTEAFF
DNA: TGTGCCAGTAGTGACGGCCTACGGACTGAAGCTTTCTTT
size: NA
D: NA
J: TRBJ1-1
V: TRBV19

CDR3: CASSELPMGGLSGANVLTF
DNA: TGTGCCAGCAGTGAACTACCGATGGGAGGCCTCTCTGGGGCCAACGTCCTGACTTTC
size: NA
D: NA
J: TRBJ2-6
V: TRBV6-1

CDR3: CASSLDGHRGSPLHF
DNA: TGTGCCAGCAGCTTGGATGGCCATAGAGGTTCACCCCTCCACTTT
size: NA
D: NA
J: TRBJ1-6
V: TRBV5-4

CDR3: CASSQGVGTSRMNTEAFF
DNA: TGTGCCAGCAGCCAGGGGGTGGGGACCTCGCGGATGAACACTGAAGCTTTCTTT
size: NA
D: TRBD1
J: TRBJ1-1
V: TRBV9

CDR3: CASSLGGLLFRRDGSQHF
DNA: TGTGCCAGCAGCTTAGGCGGTTTACTATTCCGCAGGGACGGGTCCCAGCATTTT
size: once
D: NA
J: TRBJ1-5
V: TRBV7-8

CDR3: CASSVASGGAPYEQYF
DNA: TGTGCCAGCAGCGTAGCCAGCGGGGGGGCCCCCTACGAGCAGTACTTC
size: NA
D: TRBD2
J: TRBJ2-7
V: TRBV9

CDR3: CASSLDGGTGTGELFF
DNA: TGCGCCAGCAGCCTAGATGGAGGGACAGGCACCGGGGAGCTGTTTTTT
size: NA
D: TRBD1
J: TRBJ2-2
V: TRBV5-1

CDR3: CASRTSVDEQFF
DNA: TGTGCCAGCAGAACCTCTGTGGATGAGCAGTTCTTC
size: NA
D: NA
J: TRBJ2-1
V: TRBV7-2

CDR3: CASSPLPSIGELFF
DNA: TGTGCCAGCAGCCCACTACCTTCCATCGGGGAGCTGTTTTTT
size: NA
D: NA
J: TRBJ2-2
V: TRBV7-2

CDR3: CASSTGTGGFYEQYF
DNA: TGTGCCAGCAGCACCGGGACAGGGGGCTTCTACGAGCAGTACTTC
size: NA
D: TRBD1
J: TRBJ2-7
V: TRBV4-2

CDR3: CASSYLAGDQETQYF
DNA: TGTGCCAGCAGCTACCTAGCGGGGGACCAAGAGACCCAGTACTTC
size: NA
D: TRBD2
J: TRBJ2-5
V: TRBV5-6

CDR3: CASSPTSGGTLETQYF
DNA: TGTGCCAGCAGCCCAACTAGCGGGGGCACACTGGAGACCCAGTACTTC
size: NA
D: TRBD2
J: TRBJ2-5
V: TRBV5-4

CDR3: CATSRGGSGELFF
DNA: TGTGCCACCAGCAGAGGAGGGTCCGGGGAGCTGTTTTTT
size: NA
D: NA
J: TRBJ2-2
V: TRBV15

CDR3: CASSAGLAGTDTQYF
DNA: TGTGCCAGCAGCGCGGGACTAGCGGGCACAGATACGCAGTATTTT
size: NA
D: TRBD2
J: TRBJ2-3
V: TRBV4-2

CDR3: CASSSDRDWSYEQYF
DNA: TGTGCCAGCAGCTCTGACAGGGATTGGTCTTACGAGCAGTACTTC
size: NA
D: TRBD1
J: TRBJ2-7
V: TRBV11-1

CDR3: CASSVSYNNSPLHF
DNA: TGTGCCAGCAGCGTATCATACAATAATTCACCCCTCCACTTT
size: NA
D: NA
J: TRBJ1-6
V: TRBV9

CDR3: CASSLTRMNTGELFF
DNA: TGTGCCAGCAGCTTAACCAGGATGAACACCGGGGAGCTGTTTTTT
size: NA
D: NA
J: TRBJ2-2
V: TRBV7-8

CDR3: CASSLGAGGLSNEQFF
DNA: TGTGCCAGCAGCTTAGGAGCGGGGGGCCTATCCAATGAGCAGTTCTTC
size: NA
D: TRBD2
J: TRBJ2-1
V: TRBV7-3

CDR3: CASSPPGTSGGADEQYF
DNA: TGTGCCAGCAGCCCCCCCGGGACTAGCGGGGGGGCAGATGAGCAGTACTTC
size: NA
D: TRBD2
J: TRBJ2-7
V: TRBV28

CDR3: CASSLAPRNTEAFF
DNA: TGTGCCAGCAGTTTAGCCCCAAGAAACACTGAAGCTTTCTTT
size: NA
D: NA
J: TRBJ1-1
V: TRBV27

CDR3: CASSLGRRSYEQYF
DNA: TGTGCCAGCAGCTTGGGCAGGAGGTCCTACGAGCAGTACTTC
size: NA
D: NA
J: TRBJ2-7
V: TRBV7-8

CDR3: CSVQRGLGEKLFF
DNA: TGCAGCGTTCAAAGGGGATTAGGAGAAAAACTGTTTTTT
size: NA
D: NA
J: TRBJ1-4
V: TRBV29-1

CDR3: CASSLRGQGQPQHF
DNA: TGTGCCAGCAGCTTACGGGGGCAAGGGCAGCCCCAGCATTTT
size: NA
D: NA
J: TRBJ1-5
V: TRBV5-5

CDR3: CASSFSTGREQYF
DNA: TGTGCCAGCAGCTTCTCAACAGGGAGGGAGCAGTACTTC
size: NA
D: NA
J: TRBJ2-7
V: TRBV7-3

CDR3: CASSLGGVPSGNTIYF
DNA: TGTGCCAGCAGTTTAGGCGGGGTACCCTCTGGAAACACCATATATTTT
size: few
D: NA
J: TRBJ1-3
V: TRBV28

CDR3: CASSQVQVLASPLHF
DNA: TGTGCCAGCAGCCAAGTCCAGGTGTTGGCTTCACCCCTCCACTTT
size: NA
D: NA
J: TRBJ1-6
V: TRBV4-2

CDR3: CASSLRSGGSETQYF
DNA: TGTGCCAGCAGCCTAAGAAGCGGGGGCTCAGAGACCCAGTACTTC
size: once
D: TRBD2
J: TRBJ2-5
V: TRBV7-2

CDR3: CAWSWGQGGSGNTIYF
DNA: TGTGCCTGGAGTTGGGGACAGGGAGGCTCTGGAAACACCATATATTTT
size: once
D: TRBD1
J: TRBJ1-3
V: TRBV30

CDR3: CASSQPQSPLHF
DNA: TGTGCCAGCAGCCAGCCCCAATCACCCCTCCACTTT
size: NA
D: NA
J: TRBJ1-6
V: TRBV6-5

CDR3: CASSPLRTTNEKLFF
DNA: TGTGCCAGCTCACCATTACGCACAACTAATGAAAAACTGTTTTTT
size: NA
D: NA
J: TRBJ1-4
V: TRBV18

CDR3: CASSSSFGVEEEAFF
DNA: TGTGCCAGTAGTTCGTCCTTTGGGGTAGAGGAGGAAGCTTTCTTT
size: NA
D: NA
J: TRBJ1-1
V: TRBV19

CDR3: CASSSTLAGGIETQYF
DNA: TGTGCCAGCAGCTCCACCTTAGCGGGGGGAATAGAGACCCAGTACTTC
size: NA
D: TRBD2
J: TRBJ2-5
V: TRBV7-2

CDR3: CASSHGQGSPTNEKLFF
DNA: TGTGCCAGCAGCCATGGACAGGGGAGCCCAACTAATGAAAAACTGTTTTTT
size: NA
D: TRBD1
J: TRBJ1-4
V: TRBV28

CDR3: CASSHGLTAGSSYNEQFF
DNA: TGTGCCAGCAGTCACGGACTCACTGCCGGGAGCTCCTACAATGAGCAGTTCTTC
size: NA
D: NA
J: TRBJ2-1
V: TRBV28

CDR3: CASSRPSGETQYF
DNA: TGTGCCAGCAGCCGCCCGTCCGGGGAGACCCAGTACTTC
size: NA
D: NA
J: TRBJ2-5
V: TRBV7-2

CDR3: CASSTLDSSGNTIYF
DNA: TGTGCCAGTAGTACTCTCGACAGTTCTGGAAACACCATATATTTT
size: NA
D: NA
J: TRBJ1-3
V: TRBV19

CDR3: CAWVGRPATNEKLFF
DNA: TGTGCCTGGGTCGGCCGGCCGGCAACTAATGAAAAACTGTTTTTT
size: NA
D: NA
J: TRBJ1-4
V: TRBV30

CDR3: CASSYGGGMGGYTF
DNA: TGTGCCAGCAGTTACGGAGGGGGGATGGGAGGCTACACCTTC
size: NA
D: NA
J: TRBJ1-2
V: TRBV6-6

CDR3: CASSLALRPHNEQFF
DNA: TGTGCCAGCAGCTTAGCGCTTAGACCCCACAATGAGCAGTTCTTC
size: NA
D: NA
J: TRBJ2-1
V: TRBV7-6

CDR3: CASSRYRGEETQYF
DNA: TGTGCCAGCAGCCGGTACAGGGGGGAAGAGACCCAGTACTTC
size: NA
D: TRBD1
J: TRBJ2-5
V: TRBV7-9

CDR3: CASNKLADNEQFF
DNA: TGTGCCAGCAACAAACTAGCGGACAATGAGCAGTTCTTC
size: NA
D: TRBD2
J: TRBJ2-1
V: TRBV6-6

CDR3: CASSYSQTKYEQYF
DNA: TGTGCCAGCAGTTACTCGCAGACAAAGTACGAGCAGTACTTC
size: NA
D: NA
J: TRBJ2-7
V: TRBV6-5

CDR3: CASSEFPQDGPGGYTF
DNA: TGTGCCAGCAGTGAATTCCCCCAGGACGGTCCAGGGGGCTACACCTTC
size: few
D: NA
J: TRBJ1-2
V: TRBV6-1

CDR3: CASTLRGAYYEQYF
DNA: TGTGCCAGCACCCTCCGAGGCGCGTACTACGAGCAGTACTTC
size: NA
D: NA
J: TRBJ2-7
V: TRBV28

CDR3: CASSPGQGGFALHF
DNA: TGTGCCAGCAGCCCAGGACAGGGAGGGTTCGCCCTCCACTTT
size: few
D: TRBD1
J: TRBJ1-6
V: TRBV4-2

CDR3: CASGKTGEGNTIYF
DNA: TGTGCCAGCGGCAAGACAGGGGAAGGAAACACCATATATTTT
size: NA
D: TRBD1
J: TRBJ1-3
V: TRBV28

CDR3: CASFPGATDTQYF
DNA: TGTGCCAGTTTCCCGGGAGCCACAGATACGCAGTATTTT
size: NA
D: NA
J: TRBJ2-3
V: TRBV18

CDR3: CASSLFGGEQFF
DNA: TGTGCCAGCAGCTTGTTCGGCGGAGAGCAGTTCTTC
size: NA
D: NA
J: TRBJ2-1
V: TRBV5-6

CDR3: CASSLRQGGAEAFF
DNA: TGTGCCAGCAGCTTACGGCAGGGGGGAGCAGAAGCTTTCTTT
size: NA
D: TRBD1
J: TRBJ1-1
V: TRBV11-3

CDR3: CASSPGTSGEDTQYF
DNA: TGTGCCAGCAGCCCGGGGACTAGCGGAGAAGATACGCAGTATTTT
size: NA
D: TRBD2
J: TRBJ2-3
V: TRBV7-7

CDR3: CASSERFIPGYEQYF
DNA: TGCGCCAGCAGTGAGAGGTTCATCCCAGGCTACGAGCAGTACTTC
size: NA
D: NA
J: TRBJ2-7
V: TRBV10-2

CDR3: CASSLRRGSANEQFF
DNA: TGTGCCAGCAGCTTACGGCGAGGGTCAGCCAATGAGCAGTTCTTC
size: NA
D: NA
J: TRBJ2-1
V: TRBV7-2

CDR3: CASSLDSQGPQHF
DNA: TGTGCCAGCAGCTTAGATTCCCAGGGGCCCCAGCATTTT
size: NA
D: NA
J: TRBJ1-5
V: TRBV11-2

CDR3: CASGDSSTDTQYF
DNA: TGTGCCAGTGGGGACTCTAGCACAGATACGCAGTATTTT
size: once
D: NA
J: TRBJ2-3
V: TRBV7-9

CDR3: CAISTGERAFF
DNA: TGTGCCATCAGTACAGGGGAGAGAGCTTTCTTT
size: NA
D: TRBD1
J: TRBJ1-1
V: TRBV10-3